The 21 T cell receptor beta chains given below trace back to one sample, sequenced in a study of cytomegalovirus exposure and HLA in healthy donors. The PCR contained 60 Vbeta and 13 Jbeta primers. Clones were read by immunoSEQ multiplex PCR, and TCRdb kept only the in-frame ones, dropping some. The sample records about 120,000 clones, 75% to 90% being singletons. Sequenced: PBMCs. The receptors were gathered from a man aged 18 to 30 in good health and CMV-seropositive.

This chain connects TRBV6-6 to TRBJ1-6, with 11 bases identical to TRBD1. V lost 5 bases to trimming and J lost 7 bases; unmatched junction nucleotides: 4. The CDR3 runs to 15 residues. The germline gives CDR1 MNHNY, CDR2 SVGAGI (reference sequence). For the CDR3, the DNA is TGTGCCAGCAGTGGGCGGACAGGGGGCAATTCACCCCTCCACTTT. Translation gives CASSGRTGGNSPLHF.

The chain carries TRBV30 and TRBJ2-5, with 9 bases aligning to TRBD2. The V and J ends lost 1 base and 4 bases, in that order; junction bases with no gene match: 4. CDR1 GTSNPN and CDR2 SVGIG come from the germline V gene (reference sequence). The CDR3 has 14 amino acids. DNA of the CDR3: TGTGCCTGGAGTGGGGCTAGCGGGATAGAGACCCAGTACTTC. Translating gives CAWSGASGIETQYF.

This chain connects TRBV19 to TRBJ2-3; 9 bases fit TRBD2. V shed 2 bases, J shed 8 bases, and the junction held 8 bases outside the gene matches. The germline V gene encodes CDR1 LNHDA and CDR2 SQIVND (reference sequence). CDR3 length equals 15 residues. The DNA for the CDR3 is TGTGCCAGTAGTATATCTTCTAGCGGGGTTACTACGCAGTATTTT. Translation: CASSISSSGVTTQYF.

V and J are TRBV6-6 and TRBJ1-1; D remains ambiguous. The CDR3 sequence is 14 residues long. The V end lost 4 bases, the J end lost 6 bases, and 15 bases lay between the germline ends. CDR1 and CDR2 (germline): MNHNY, SVGAGI (reference sequence). The CDR3 coding sequence is TGTGCCAGCAGTTTATTCGCTAATCTAGCTGAAGCTTTCTTT. As protein: CASSLFANLAEAFF.

This rearrangement joins TRBV28 to TRBJ1-3, with D maybe TRBD1 (5 bases). The CDR3 has 17 amino acids. The V and J ends lost 6 bases and 8 bases respectively, with 26 bases between them. Germline V gives CDR1 MDHEN, CDR2 SYDVKM. The CDR3 DNA is TGTGCCAGCAGCCCAGAGGGACGTCTGCCCGGAGGGGACACCATATATTTT. Amino acid sequence: CASSPEGRLPGGDTIYF.

The chain has TRBV10-3 and TRBJ2-1; no definite D call. There are 14 residues in the CDR3. The germline V gene encodes CDR1 ENHRY and CDR2 SYGVKD. Trimming pared 2 bases from V and 7 bases from J, leaving 12 bases between. CDR3 coding DNA: TGTGCCATCAGTGAGGGTCAATTCGGGAATGAGCAGTTCTTC. This sequence encodes CAISEGQFGNEQFF.

The chain carries TRBV27 and TRBJ1-5; D ambiguous. Germline CDR1 is MNHEY and CDR2 is SMNVEV (reference sequence). This CDR3 is built from 15 residues. V lost 2 bases, J lost 0 bases, and 8 bases lay in between. The CDR3 region has the DNA TGTGCCAGCAGTTTAGGGCCTTATAGCAATCAGCCCCAGCATTTT. Its protein product is CASSLGPYSNQPQHF.

The chain couples TRBV28 to TRBJ1-1; D not certain. Germline CDR1 and CDR2: MDHEN and SYDVKM. This CDR3 has 12 amino acids. V gave up 1 base and J gave up 6 bases, with 6 bases separating them. Here the CDR3 DNA reads TGTGCCAGCAGTTTATCGGGAGCTGAAGCTTTCTTT. It is translated as CASSLSGAEAFF.

This chain uses TRBV4-1 with TRBJ1-1; a weak D match, TRBD1 (5 bases). Germline V gene data show CDR1 as MGHRA and CDR2 as YSYEKL. Trimming removed 3 bases at V and 1 base at J, with 15 bases between. The CDR3 runs 16 residues. The CDR3, as DNA: TGCGCCAGCAGCCACCCCTCCGGAGGGGCGAACACTGAAGCTTTCTTT. It is translated as CASSHPSGGANTEAFF.

The J gene is TRBJ2-4, the V gene TRBV2; TRBD1 matches at 8 bases. The CDR3 is 13 amino acids. V lost 9 bases, J lost 3 bases, and 4 bases stayed unmatched. Germline CDR1 is SNHLY and CDR2 is FYNNEI. The CDR3 nucleotides read TGTGCCAGGACGGACAGGGACAAAAACATTCAGTACTTC. It specifies CARTDRDKNIQYF.

Comments on this clone: A read error may account for a junction end that differs from germline. The chain joins TRBV5-6 to TRBJ1-4; 7 bases fit TRBD1. The CDR3 spans 11 residues. Germline CDR1 is SGHDT and CDR2 is YYEEEE. The CDR3 sequence is CASRSGQVVSF. The CDR3 DNA reads TGTGCCAGCAGATCTGGACAGGTGGTGTCTTTT.

The genes are TRBV27 and TRBJ2-1, with 11 nucleotides matching TRBD2. This CDR3 has 16 residues. The trim removed 5 bases at V and 8 bases at J, leaving 11 bases unmatched. In germline, CDR1 is MNHEY, CDR2 SMNVEV (reference sequence). The CDR3 is CASSPLAGGPRDEQFF. For the CDR3, the DNA is TGTGCCAGCAGTCCTTTAGCGGGGGGGCCGAGGGATGAGCAGTTCTTC.

J is TRBJ2-1 and V is TRBV7-8; tentatively, D is TRBD2 (5 bases). Trimming removed 5 bases from V and 6 bases from J, with 17 bases in between. The CDR3 totals 15 residues. From germline, CDR1 is SGHVS and CDR2 FQNEAQ. The CDR3: CASSRDRTRGNEQFF. The DNA for the CDR3 is TGTGCCAGCAGCCGCGACCGAACACGGGGCAATGAGCAGTTCTTC. Based on the CDR3 plus reference TRBV7-8 and TRBJ2-1, the full variable domain is GAGVSQSPRYKVAKRGQDVALRCDPISGHVSLFWYQQALGQGPEFLTYFQNEAQLDKSGLPSDRFFAERPEGSVSTLKIQRTQQEDSAVYLCASSRDRTRGNEQFFGPGTRLTVL.

This clone was detected a few times. The V call is TRBV6-5, the J call TRBJ2-2; 7 bases agree with TRBD2. This CDR3 is built from 16 residues. Trimming cost V 4 bases and J 1 base; bases outside gene matches: 6. CDR1 and CDR2 from the germline V gene are MNHEY and SVGAGI. The CDR3 loop reads CASSWGGGWNTGELFF. The CDR3 region has the DNA TGTGCCAGCAGTTGGGGCGGGGGATGGAACACCGGGGAGCTGTTTTTT.

This clone turned up a few times. The chain employs TRBV10-3 and TRBJ1-1, with D unclear. V was trimmed by 0 bases and J by 4 bases, leaving 9 bases between them. This CDR3 spans 14 amino acids. The germline V gene has CDR1 ENHRY and CDR2 SYGVKD. The CDR3 loop reads CAISESRGGTEAFF. CDR3 nucleotides: TGTGCCATCAGTGAGTCGCGGGGAGGCACTGAAGCTTTCTTT.

The rearrangement links TRBV6-1 to TRBJ1-5, with D possibly being TRBD1 (5 bases). The CDR3 is 19 residues long. Trimming stripped 0 bases from V and 2 bases from J, with 20 bases between. Germline V lookup: CDR1 MNHNS, CDR2 SASEGT. As DNA, the CDR3 is TGTGCCAGCAGTGAAGCGTCCCTCGGGGGTGGTAGCGGCAATCAGCCCCAGCATTTT. This gives the protein CASSEASLGGGSGNQPQHF.

By share, this clone ranks as hyperexpanded. V gene TRBV6-5 combines with J gene TRBJ2-1, with 9 bases fitting TRBD1. V gave up 4 bases and J gave up 7 bases; unmatched junction bases: 8. Germline V gene lookup returns CDR1 MNHEY and CDR2 SVGAGI. This CDR3 spans 15 amino acids. CDR3 in amino acids: CASSFGTGRMNEQFF. Written as DNA, the CDR3 is TGTGCCAGCAGTTTCGGGACAGGGAGGATGAATGAGCAGTTCTTC.

V is TRBV19 and J is TRBJ1-2; 7 nucleotides match TRBD1. Germline V CDR1 and CDR2: LNHDA, SQIVND (reference sequence). Unmatched junction bases numbered 12, after V lost 5 bases and J lost 6 bases. CDR3 length equals 15 residues. This chain's CDR3 is CASSLGQAIPDGYTF. DNA for the CDR3: TGTGCCAGTAGTCTCGGACAGGCTATCCCTGATGGCTACACCTTC.

This chain links TRBV9 with TRBJ2-1; D gene unclear. Trimming stripped 0 bases from V and 8 bases from J, with 15 bases between. Germline CDR1 is SGDLS and CDR2 is YYNGEE. The CDR3 runs 15 residues. The CDR3 DNA reads TGTGCCAGCAGCGTAGAATTGGCGGCTAACGATGAGCAGTTCTTC. Translation: CASSVELAANDEQFF.

The chain recombines TRBV10-3 with TRBJ2-7; a possible D gene is TRBD1 (6 bases). The V gene lost 3 bases and the J gene lost 7 bases, with 19 bases spanning the gap. CDR3 length equals 15 residues. The germline V gene encodes CDR1 ENHRY and CDR2 SYGVKD. CDR3 in DNA: TGTGCCATCAGTGATGGGGGCCAAAAGGTTTGGGAGCAGTACTTC. Protein sequence: CAISDGGQKVWEQYF.

This clone was detected a few times. This chain uses TRBV4-1 with TRBJ2-7, with 7 bases fitting TRBD1. The CDR3 totals 14 residues. From germline, CDR1 is MGHRA and CDR2 YSYEKL. The trim removed 6 bases at V and 2 bases at J, leaving 7 bases unmatched. The chain's CDR3 is CASRFGTDTYEQYF. CDR3 nucleotides: TGCGCCAGCAGGTTCGGGACAGATACCTACGAGCAGTACTTC.